This entry lists 9 T cell receptor beta chains sequenced from one sample in a study of T cells in Graves' hyperthyroidism and ophthalmopathy. TCR beta CDR3 regions were amplified from RNA. HTBI primers were employed in a first-round RT-PCR of the TCR CDR3. In TCRdb, the multiplex PCR reads were re-called with MiXCR into one record per CDR3 protein. Among a few hundred thousand distinct CDR3 sequences listed, around 15% were seen once. The sequenced sample consisted of blood. These receptors were obtained from a woman aged 18 to 35 with Graves' hyperthyroidism.

This clonotype was recorded many times. The chain joins TRBV18 to TRBJ2-1, with 13 bases matching TRBD2. Germline-derived CDR1 and CDR2 are KGHSH and LQKENI. J was trimmed by 0 bases and V by 4 bases; bases with no gene match: 6. The CDR3 spans 18 residues. The CDR3 bases are TGTGCCAGCTCACTTTGGACTAGCGGGAGCAGCTCCTACAATGAGCAGTTCTTC. Its protein is CASSLWTSGSSSYNEQFF.

This clonotype was seen ten or more times. The chain has TRBV12-3 or TRBV12-4 and TRBJ1-4; maybe TRBD1 (5 bases). V lost 1 base to trimming and J lost 8 bases, with 17 bases between them. This CDR3 spans 16 amino acids. The CDR3 DNA reads TGTGCCAGCAGTTTAGGGGGGAGGGCGCCCGGAGAAAAACTGTTTTTT. Amino acids: CASSLGGRAPGEKLFF.

This clonotype was picked up a small number of times. The J gene is TRBJ1-2, the V gene TRBV18; no clear D. The V end was cut by 0 bases, the J end by 2 bases, with 13 bases between. This CDR3 contains 16 residues. Germline values: CDR1 KGHSH, CDR2 LQKENI. The chain's CDR3 is CASSPPSPGLNYGYTF. In DNA, the CDR3 is TGTGCCAGCTCACCACCGAGCCCGGGATTAAACTATGGCTACACCTTC. Based on the CDR3 plus reference TRBV18 and TRBJ1-2, the full variable domain is NAGVMQNPRHLVRRRGQEARLRCSPMKGHSHVYWYRQLPEEGLKFMVYLQKENIIDESGMPKERFSAEFPKEGPSILRIQQVVRGDSAAYFCASSPPSPGLNYGYTFGSGTRLTVV.

This clonotype was detected only a few times. Here the CDR3 reads CASSIRANTGELFF. Written as DNA, the CDR3 is TGTGCCAGTAGTATCCGGGCTAACACCGGGGAGCTGTTTTTT. The rearrangement links TRBV19 to TRBJ2-2; D ambiguous. The V and J ends lost 3 bases and 2 bases respectively, with 7 bases between them. The V gene's germline CDR1 is LNHDA and CDR2 SQIVND (reference sequence). The CDR3 contains 14 residues.

This clonotype has ten or more counts. V gene TRBV6-1 combines with J gene TRBJ1-1, with D unresolved. Per germline, CDR1 MNHNS and CDR2 SASEGT. The CDR3 is made up of 15 amino acids. The germline V and J ends were trimmed by 5 bases and 3 bases, with 16 bases remaining between them. The chain's CDR3 is CASSLYPGRDTEAFF. The CDR3 nucleotides read TGTGCCAGCAGTTTATATCCGGGTCGGGACACTGAAGCTTTCTTT.

This clonotype was seen many times. This chain links TRBV11-3 with TRBJ1-6; 7 bases agree with TRBD1. CDR1 is SGHNT and CDR2 is YENEEA in the germline V gene. This CDR3 is 14 amino acids long. Trimming removed 3 bases from V and 9 bases from J; junction bases left unmatched: 5. As DNA, the CDR3 is TGTGCCAGCAGCTTGGACAGGTTGGGTTCACCCCTCCACTTT. Protein: CASSLDRLGSPLHF. Drawing the rest from reference TRBV11-3 and TRBJ1-6, the complete variable domain is EAGVVQSPRYKIIEKKQPVAFWCNPISGHNTLYWYLQNLGQGPELLIRYENEEAVDDSQLPKDRFSAERLKGVDSTLKIQPAELGDSAVYLCASSLDRLGSPLHFGNGTRLTVT.

There are many counts of this clonotype. The rearrangement joins TRBV5-1 to TRBJ2-5, with 8 bases fitting TRBD1. The germline CDR1 and CDR2 sequences are SGHRS and YFSETQ. Trimming at V came to 4 bases and at J to 3 bases, leaving 5 bases not matched to a gene. The CDR3 is 14 residues long. The CDR3 bases are TGCGCCAGCAGCGTGGGACAGGAAAAAGAGACCCAGTACTTC. This codes for CASSVGQEKETQYF.

This clonotype has at least ten counts. V usage is TRBV29-1 and J usage is TRBJ1-1; D possibly corresponds to TRBD1 (5 bases). The CDR3 is 11 amino acids. Germline CDR1 and CDR2: SQVTM and ANQGSEA. V lost 7 bases and J lost 6, with 12 bases in between. The CDR3 sequence: CSGGTGAEAFF. The CDR3 DNA reads as TGCAGCGGCGGGACTGGCGCTGAAGCTTTCTTT.

In its sample, this clonotype was seen many times. The rearrangement links TRBV20-1 to TRBJ1-1, with TRBD1 identical over 8 bases. The CDR3 is 13 amino acids. Germline V gene sequence: CDR1 DFQATT, CDR2 SNEGSKA (reference sequence). V was pared by 6 bases and J by 0 bases, with 3 bases of the junction left unmatched. CDR3 nucleotide sequence: TGCAGTGCCAGCAGGGGGCTGAACACTGAAGCTTTCTTT. This sequence encodes CSASRGLNTEAFF.